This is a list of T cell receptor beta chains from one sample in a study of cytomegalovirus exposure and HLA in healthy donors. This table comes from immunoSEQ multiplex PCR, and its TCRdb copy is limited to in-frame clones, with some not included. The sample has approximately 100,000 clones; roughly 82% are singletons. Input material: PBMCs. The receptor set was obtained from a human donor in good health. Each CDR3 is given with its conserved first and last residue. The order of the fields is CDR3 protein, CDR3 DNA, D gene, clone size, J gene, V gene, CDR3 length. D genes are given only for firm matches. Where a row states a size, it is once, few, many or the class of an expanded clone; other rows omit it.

CDR3: CSSSQFPSGSYEQYF
DNA: TGTTCCAGCAGCCAATTCCCTAGCGGGAGCTACGAGCAGTACTTC
D: TRBD2
size: .
J: TRBJ2-7
V: TRBV7-9
length: 15

CDR3: CASSESLTSGSDEQYF
DNA: TGTGCCAGCAGTGAATCATTAACTAGCGGGAGTGACGAGCAGTACTTC
D: TRBD2
size: .
J: TRBJ2-7
V: TRBV2
length: 16

CDR3: CASRGTGGTEAFF
DNA: TGCGCCAGCCGGGGGACAGGGGGGACTGAAGCTTTCTTT
D: TRBD1
size: .
J: TRBJ1-1
V: TRBV10-2
length: 13

CDR3: CASRVRQGLLGLNTEAFF
DNA: TGTGCCAGCAGGGTGAGACAGGGGTTATTGGGATTGAACACTGAAGCTTTCTTT
D: TRBD1
size: .
J: TRBJ1-1
V: TRBV27
length: 18

CDR3: CASISLRQGNQPQHF
DNA: TGTGCCAGCATCAGTTTGAGACAGGGCAATCAGCCCCAGCATTTT
D: .
size: .
J: TRBJ1-5
V: TRBV6-1
length: 15

CDR3: CASSLNRDGAEAFF
DNA: TGTGCCAGCAGTCTAAACAGGGATGGCGCTGAAGCTTTCTTT
D: .
size: .
J: TRBJ1-1
V: TRBV6-6
length: 14

CDR3: CASSSNRDTTDTQYF
DNA: TGTGCCAGCAGCTCTAACAGGGACACAACAGATACGCAGTATTTT
D: .
size: .
J: TRBJ2-3
V: TRBV11-1
length: 15

CDR3: CASLDRAGEQYF
DNA: TGTGCCAGCTTAGACAGGGCTGGTGAGCAGTACTTC
D: .
size: .
J: TRBJ2-7
V: TRBV21-1
length: 12

CDR3: CASTTTTGGKNIQYF
DNA: TGTGCCAGCACTACGACGACAGGGGGCAAAAACATTCAGTACTTC
D: TRBD1
size: .
J: TRBJ2-4
V: TRBV5-6
length: 15

CDR3: CSVKSGGQYTGELFF
DNA: TGCAGCGTTAAAAGCGGGGGGCAATACACCGGGGAGCTGTTTTTT
D: TRBD2
size: .
J: TRBJ2-2
V: TRBV29-1
length: 15

CDR3: CASSQGLAGVETQYF
DNA: TGCGCCAGCAGCCAGGGACTAGCGGGAGTAGAGACCCAGTACTTC
D: TRBD2
size: .
J: TRBJ2-5
V: TRBV4-3
length: 15

CDR3: CASSGRRGVGETQYF
DNA: TGTGCCAGCAGCGGGCGTCGGGGGGTTGGGGAGACCCAGTACTTC
D: TRBD2
size: .
J: TRBJ2-5
V: TRBV5-4
length: 15

CDR3: CASSIMTSGIVDEQFF
DNA: TGTGCCAGCAGCATTATGACTAGCGGGATTGTGGATGAGCAGTTCTTC
D: TRBD2
size: few
J: TRBJ2-1
V: TRBV7-6
length: 16

CDR3: CSVEVSLNTIYF
DNA: TGCAGCGTTGAAGTGAGTTTGAACACCATATATTTT
D: .
size: .
J: TRBJ1-3
V: TRBV29-1
length: 12

CDR3: CAISEGGGSGETQYF
DNA: TGTGCCATCAGTGAAGGGGGGGGGTCCGGGGAGACCCAGTACTTC
D: .
size: .
J: TRBJ2-5
V: TRBV10-3
length: 15

CDR3: CASSSRRGAWETQYF
DNA: TGTGCCAGCAGTTCCCGTCGCGGGGCCTGGGAGACCCAGTACTTC
D: .
size: .
J: TRBJ2-5
V: TRBV27
length: 15

CDR3: CASSLSAGTRLLEKLFF
DNA: TGTGCCAGCAGTTTATCGGCAGGAACCCGTCTCCTTGAAAAACTGTTTTTT
D: .
size: .
J: TRBJ1-4
V: TRBV27
length: 17

CDR3: CASSSRPRGEKLFF
DNA: TGTGCCAGCAGCTCCCGACCCCGCGGGGAAAAACTGTTTTTT
D: .
size: .
J: TRBJ1-4
V: TRBV7-2
length: 14

CDR3: CASSRQGSNYGYTF
DNA: TGTGCCAGCAGTCGACAGGGGTCTAACTATGGCTACACCTTC
D: TRBD1
size: .
J: TRBJ1-2
V: TRBV6-5
length: 14

CDR3: CASSYLAGGVQFF
DNA: TGTGCCAGCAGTTATCTAGCGGGAGGTGTGCAGTTCTTC
D: TRBD2
size: .
J: TRBJ2-1
V: TRBV6-5
length: 13

CDR3: CASSPRSGDTQYF
DNA: TGTGCCAGCAGCCCACGGAGTGGCGATACGCAGTATTTT
D: .
size: .
J: TRBJ2-3
V: TRBV11-3
length: 13

CDR3: CASSPQTQTGGGYTF
DNA: TGCGCCAGCAGCCCCCAAACGCAGACAGGTGGTGGCTACACCTTC
D: .
size: .
J: TRBJ1-2
V: TRBV5-1
length: 15

CDR3: CASSSALPLAGGYNEQFF
DNA: TGTGCCAGCAGCTCCGCTCTCCCTCTAGCGGGAGGGTACAATGAGCAGTTCTTC
D: TRBD2
size: .
J: TRBJ2-1
V: TRBV7-9
length: 18

CDR3: CASSIDTAGDGNTIYF
DNA: TGTGCCAGTAGTATAGATACGGCAGGGGATGGAAACACCATATATTTT
D: .
size: .
J: TRBJ1-3
V: TRBV19
length: 16

CDR3: CASSSQGIGGYTF
DNA: TGTGCCAGCAGTTCGCAGGGAATCGGTGGCTACACCTTC
D: .
size: few
J: TRBJ1-2
V: TRBV5-5
length: 13

CDR3: CASSLEWQGTEAFF
DNA: TGTGCCAGCAGCTTGGAATGGCAGGGGACTGAAGCTTTCTTT
D: .
size: few
J: TRBJ1-1
V: TRBV5-4
length: 14

CDR3: CASSLGTGVVEANVLTF
DNA: TGTGCCAGTAGTTTAGGGACAGGGGTGGTTGAGGCCAACGTCCTGACTTTC
D: TRBD1
size: .
J: TRBJ2-6
V: TRBV19
length: 17

CDR3: CASSLGYGHLNIQYF
DNA: TGTGCCAGCAGCTTAGGCTATGGACACCTAAACATTCAGTACTTC
D: .
size: .
J: TRBJ2-4
V: TRBV7-2
length: 15

CDR3: CASRFSAEGFLYEQYF
DNA: TGCGCCAGCAGATTTTCCGCTGAGGGTTTCTTGTACGAGCAGTACTTC
D: .
size: .
J: TRBJ2-7
V: TRBV5-1
length: 16

CDR3: CASSLTQGGTEAFF
DNA: TGTGCCAGCAGCCTCACACAGGGGGGCACTGAAGCTTTCTTT
D: TRBD1
size: .
J: TRBJ1-1
V: TRBV7-8
length: 14

CDR3: CASSPLSGTVYEQYF
DNA: TGTGCCAGCAGCCCCCTCTCTGGCACAGTCTACGAGCAGTACTTC
D: .
size: few
J: TRBJ2-7
V: TRBV14
length: 15

CDR3: CASSYSETGNEQYF
DNA: TGTGCCAGCAGTTACTCGGAAACAGGGAACGAGCAGTACTTC
D: .
size: .
J: TRBJ2-7
V: TRBV6-6
length: 14

CDR3: CASSDSRQGLQETQYF
DNA: TGTGCCAGCAGTGACTCCAGACAGGGGCTACAAGAGACCCAGTACTTC
D: TRBD1
size: .
J: TRBJ2-5
V: TRBV6-6
length: 16

CDR3: CASSQLALNTEAFF
DNA: TGTGCCAGCAGCCAACTAGCCCTGAACACTGAAGCTTTCTTT
D: .
size: .
J: TRBJ1-1
V: TRBV14
length: 14

CDR3: CASSSERSTDTQYF
DNA: TGTGCCAGCAGCTCCGAGCGGAGCACAGATACGCAGTATTTT
D: .
size: .
J: TRBJ2-3
V: TRBV7-6
length: 14

CDR3: CSSSLESSAFF
DNA: TGTTCCAGCAGCTTAGAATCGTCGGCTTTCTTT
D: .
size: .
J: TRBJ1-1
V: TRBV7-9
length: 11

CDR3: CASSLGRGRAKNIQYF
DNA: TGTGCCAGCAGTTTAGGCAGGGGGCGAGCCAAAAACATTCAGTACTTC
D: TRBD1
size: .
J: TRBJ2-4
V: TRBV27
length: 16

CDR3: CASSLRGGPYEQYF
DNA: TGCGCCAGCAGCTTGCGGGGGGGCCCCTACGAGCAGTACTTC
D: TRBD2
size: .
J: TRBJ2-7
V: TRBV5-1
length: 14

CDR3: CASSVGAYDTQYF
DNA: TGTGCCAGCAGCGTAGGGGCCTACGATACGCAGTATTTT
D: .
size: .
J: TRBJ2-3
V: TRBV9
length: 13

CDR3: CAPFGCDNEQYF
DNA: TGTGCCCCATTCGGGTGTGATAACGAGCAGTACTTC
D: .
size: few
J: TRBJ2-7
V: TRBV6-1
length: 12

CDR3: CASSKVAYNQPQHF
DNA: TGTGCCAGCAGCAAAGTTGCCTACAATCAGCCCCAGCATTTT
D: .
size: .
J: TRBJ1-5
V: TRBV21-1
length: 14

CDR3: CASSPLSSGQGYEQYF
DNA: TGTGCCAGCTCACCTCTATCCTCGGGACAGGGCTACGAGCAGTACTTC
D: TRBD1
size: .
J: TRBJ2-7
V: TRBV18
length: 16

CDR3: CASSQVIEGVGIQETQYF
DNA: TGCGCCAGCAGCCAAGTTATAGAAGGGGTGGGTATCCAAGAGACCCAGTACTTC
D: .
size: .
J: TRBJ2-5
V: TRBV4-1
length: 18

CDR3: CASRVFGSGRGAYNEQFF
DNA: TGTGCCAGCAGGGTCTTTGGGAGCGGGAGAGGGGCATACAATGAGCAGTTCTTC
D: TRBD2
size: .
J: TRBJ2-1
V: TRBV2
length: 18

CDR3: CASSSSGGFTNEQFF
DNA: TGTGCCAGCAGCTCTAGCGGGGGCTTCACCAATGAGCAGTTCTTC
D: TRBD2
size: .
J: TRBJ2-1
V: TRBV11-2
length: 15

CDR3: CASSPPRNTEAFF
DNA: TGTGCCAGCAGCCCGCCGAGGAACACTGAAGCTTTCTTT
D: .
size: .
J: TRBJ1-1
V: TRBV7-2
length: 13

CDR3: CASSQEDIGGTEITDTQYF
DNA: TGTGCCAGCAGCCAAGAAGACATTGGGGGGACAGAAATCACAGATACGCAGTATTTT
D: .
size: .
J: TRBJ2-3
V: TRBV4-2
length: 19

CDR3: CASRGIGGGEAFF
DNA: TGTGCCAGCAGGGGAATCGGGGGGGGTGAAGCTTTCTTT
D: .
size: few
J: TRBJ1-1
V: TRBV6-4
length: 13

CDR3: CASSLTPWSGSQETQYF
DNA: TGTGCCAGCAGCTTAACCCCTTGGAGCGGGAGCCAAGAGACCCAGTACTTC
D: TRBD2
size: .
J: TRBJ2-5
V: TRBV7-2
length: 17

CDR3: CAISSSGSANTGELFF
DNA: TGTGCCATCAGCTCTAGCGGGAGCGCGAACACCGGGGAGCTGTTTTTT
D: TRBD2
size: once
J: TRBJ2-2
V: TRBV10-3
length: 16

CDR3: CASSVEQGGGELFF
DNA: TGTGCCAGCAGCGTAGAGCAGGGCGGCGGGGAGCTGTTTTTT
D: .
size: .
J: TRBJ2-2
V: TRBV9
length: 14

CDR3: CASSSRTGGRETQYF
DNA: TGTGCCAGCAGTTCTCGGACAGGGGGAAGAGAGACCCAGTACTTC
D: TRBD1
size: .
J: TRBJ2-5
V: TRBV28
length: 15

CDR3: CATHLTGTYEQYF
DNA: TGTGCCACTCACCTGACAGGGACCTACGAGCAGTACTTC
D: TRBD1
size: .
J: TRBJ2-7
V: TRBV15
length: 13